This T cell receptor (beta chain) was recovered during a study of glioma-infiltrating T cells. Findings of the study overall: Very few CDR3 sequences were shared between tissue and blood. Gliomas, especially low-grade, showed above-expected tissue-blood divergence; non-neoplastic patients showed below.

The V gene's germline CDR1 is LGHNA and CDR2 YSLEER. This CDR3 contains 16 residues. V dropped 4 bases and J dropped 1; count of bases not matched to a gene: 2. The iRepertoire nested amplicon-rescue multiplex PCR amplified TCR alpha and beta CDR3s from RNA. For one-step reverse transcription and amplification, roughly 95-450 ng of tissue mRNA or PBMC total RNA was used. Via MiXCR, TCRdb re-called the multiplex PCR reads, giving one row per CDR3 protein. Here the sample spans fewer than 500,000 distinct CDR3 sequences, 41% being singletons. In this sample, this clonotype turned up a few times. Its target is not known.

Sequences were obtained from glioma tissue, nonneoplastic brain tissue, or PBMCs (not recorded which). The chain combines TRBV4-3 with TRBJ2-1; 12 positions match TRBD2. This clonotype originated in a human donor with low-grade glioma or glioblastoma, undergoing nonglioma brain surgery, or in good health (not recorded which). The CDR3 is CASSRTSGTSYNEQFF. The CDR3 DNA reads TGCGCCAGCAGCCGGACTAGCGGGACATCCTACAATGAGCAGTTCTTC.